The rows below give T cell receptor beta chains drawn from one sample of a study of response to subunit inactivated influenza vaccine. Each CDR3 protein is one row after TCRdb ran MiXCR on the RT-PCR reads. Seen here are hundreds of thousands of distinct CDR3 sequences, approximately 24% observed once, and the top ten hold 1.5% to 2%. The input for sequencing was CD4+ T cells sorted from PBMCs, taken more than 4 days after vaccination. These TCRs come from a man aged 50 or older who received an inactivated influenza vaccine. The CDR3 runs from the conserved cysteine through the conserved F or W. Each record gives: D gene, clone size, V gene, J gene, CDR3 protein, CDR3 DNA. A D gene is named only where the DNA matches it firmly. For some rows the clone size is stated as once, few or many, or as a class when expanded; others skip it.

-,-,TRBV5-1,TRBJ1-1,CASSYSGRGSNTEAFF,TGCGCCAGCAGCTACTCCGGACGGGGATCCAACACTGAAGCTTTCTTT
-,-,TRBV29-1,TRBJ2-4,CSVARGAKNIQYF,TGCAGCGTTGCGAGGGGGGCCAAAAACATTCAGTACTTC
TRBD1,-,TRBV6-5,TRBJ2-7,CASSYYSPGQSYEQYF,TGTGCCAGCAGTTACTACTCCCCGGGACAGAGCTACGAGCAGTACTTC
-,-,TRBV15,TRBJ1-5,CATSSTTRQPQHF,TGTGCCACCAGCTCCACCACGAGACAGCCCCAGCATTTT
-,-,TRBV20-1,TRBJ2-5,CSAGRGGRETQYF,TGCAGTGCTGGTCGCGGAGGGAGGGAGACCCAGTACTTC
TRBD2,-,TRBV12-3/TRBV12-4,TRBJ2-5,CASSLWTSGMETQYF,TGTGCCAGCAGTTTATGGACTAGCGGGATGGAGACCCAGTACTTC
-,-,TRBV28,TRBJ2-5,CASSPMGHQETQYF,TGTGCCAGCAGTCCCATGGGACACCAAGAGACCCAGTACTTC
-,few,TRBV29-1,TRBJ2-3,CSVGGDPDTQYF,TGCAGCGTTGGGGGCGACCCAGATACGCAGTATTTT
TRBD2,-,TRBV7-9,TRBJ2-1,CASSLQGGPYNEQFF,TGTGCCAGCAGCTTACAGGGAGGGCCCTACAATGAGCAGTTCTTC
TRBD1,few,TRBV11-3,TRBJ2-2,CASSLTGQSSGELFF,TGTGCCAGCAGCTTAACGGGACAGAGCTCCGGGGAGCTGTTTTTT
TRBD2,-,TRBV4-1,TRBJ2-2,CASSQASGRGGHGGELFF,TGCGCCAGCAGCCAAGCCTCCGGGCGGGGGGGCCACGGCGGGGAGCTGTTTTTT
-,-,TRBV9,TRBJ2-1,CASSVNPLLSYNEQFF,TGTGCCAGCAGCGTAAATCCTCTATTGTCCTACAATGAGCAGTTCTTC
-,-,TRBV10-3,TRBJ1-5,CAISEVSDAVGSNQPQHF,TGTGCCATCAGTGAAGTTTCGGACGCAGTCGGTAGCAATCAGCCCCAGCATTTT
-,-,TRBV6-1,TRBJ1-4,CASRPRKATNEELFF,TGTGCCAGCCGGCCCCGAAAGGCAACTAATGAAGAACTGTTTTTT
-,-,TRBV7-8,TRBJ1-5,CASSLMGGTSNQPQHF,TGTGCCAGCAGCTTAATGGGGGGCACAAGCAATCAGCCCCAGCATTTT
-,-,TRBV6-2/TRBV6-3,TRBJ2-7,CASSLRGALSSGEQYF,TGTGCCAGCAGTTTAAGGGGCGCCCTCAGCTCCGGCGAGCAGTACTTC
TRBD2,-,TRBV9,TRBJ2-1,CASSVAGGTFNEQFF,TGTGCCAGCAGCGTAGCGGGGGGAACTTTTAATGAGCAGTTCTTC
-,-,TRBV12-3/TRBV12-4,TRBJ2-7,CASSLGFVGSYEQYF,TGTGCCAGCAGTTTAGGATTCGTTGGGTCCTACGAGCAGTACTTC
TRBD1,-,TRBV12-3/TRBV12-4,TRBJ2-6,CASSLGTGPSGANVLTF,TGTGCCAGCAGCCTCGGGACAGGGCCCTCTGGGGCCAACGTCCTGACTTTC
TRBD2,-,TRBV20-1,TRBJ2-1,CSARDVSGGNEQFF,TGCAGTGCTAGAGATGTGTCGGGAGGCAATGAGCAGTTCTTC
-,many,TRBV6-5,TRBJ2-7,CASSYSISGTYEQYF,TGTGCCAGCAGTTACTCGATCTCGGGGACCTACGAGCAGTACTTC
TRBD1,many,TRBV12-3/TRBV12-4,TRBJ1-5,CASSQGGNQPQHF,TGTGCCAGCAGTCAGGGGGGGAATCAGCCCCAGCATTTT
-,-,TRBV4-2,TRBJ2-2,CASSHGIRTANTGELFF,TGTGCCAGCAGCCATGGGATTCGGACAGCAAACACCGGGGAGCTGTTTTTT
TRBD1,many,TRBV29-1,TRBJ2-7,CSVGQGAYEQYF,TGCAGCGTTGGACAGGGGGCCTACGAGCAGTACTTC
TRBD1,-,TRBV27,TRBJ2-2,CASSLSQGATGELFF,TGTGCCAGCAGTTTATCTCAGGGGGCCACCGGGGAGCTGTTTTTT
-,few,TRBV5-6,TRBJ2-2,CASSGGPVMTGELFF,TGTGCCAGCAGCGGGGGGCCGGTGATGACCGGGGAGCTGTTTTTT
-,once,TRBV20-1,TRBJ1-6,CSARAEYNSPLHF,TGCAGTGCTAGAGCCGAATATAATTCACCCCTCCACTTT
-,few,TRBV28,TRBJ1-6,CASSPSRSSYNSPLHF,TGTGCCAGCAGCCCCAGTAGGAGCTCCTATAATTCACCCCTCCACTTT
-,few,TRBV11-2,TRBJ2-4,CASMSLAKNIQYF,TGTGCCAGCATGAGCTTAGCCAAAAACATTCAGTACTTC
-,-,TRBV12-3/TRBV12-4,TRBJ2-5,CASSTTATQIEYF,TGTGCCAGCAGTACGACAGCCACCCAGATCGAGTACTTC
TRBD2,few,TRBV27,TRBJ2-7,CASSSTSGSRAYEQYF,TGTGCCAGCAGTTCGACTAGCGGGAGTAGGGCCTACGAGCAGTACTTC
TRBD1,few,TRBV20-1,TRBJ2-5,CSAGRAAGRGQTQYF,TGCAGTGCGGGCCGCGCGGCAGGAAGGGGGCAGACCCAGTACTTC
-,-,TRBV5-1,TRBJ1-1,CASSFQSGTFEAFF,TGCGCCAGCAGCTTCCAATCCGGGACCTTTGAAGCTTTCTTT
TRBD2,-,TRBV10-3,TRBJ2-2,CAIRGLAGALNTGELFF,TGTGCCATCAGGGGACTAGCGGGAGCCCTAAACACCGGGGAGCTGTTTTTT
TRBD2,once,TRBV7-2,TRBJ2-7,CASSLTAGGPNEQYF,TGTGCCAGCAGCCTAACAGCGGGGGGGCCTAACGAGCAGTACTTC
-,-,TRBV18,TRBJ1-5,CASSPIDRNQPQHF,TGTGCCAGCTCACCAATTGACAGGAATCAGCCCCAGCATTTT
TRBD2,few,TRBV12-3/TRBV12-4,TRBJ2-5,CASSSSGTRETQYF,TGTGCCAGCAGTTCATCCGGGACTAGAGAGACCCAGTACTTC
-,-,TRBV6-1,TRBJ1-2,CASSDLQYYGYTF,TGTGCCAGCAGTGACTTGCAGTACTATGGCTACACCTTC
-,many,TRBV7-2,TRBJ2-1,CASSPTNEQFF,TGTGCCAGCAGCCCGACCAATGAGCAGTTCTTC
-,many,TRBV2,TRBJ2-7,CATSIAYEQYF,TGTGCCACCTCGATAGCCTACGAGCAGTACTTC
TRBD1,-,TRBV18,TRBJ2-5,CASSRETHRGQETQYF,TGTGCCAGCTCACGCGAGACACACAGGGGTCAAGAGACCCAGTACTTC
-,-,TRBV11-2,TRBJ1-1,CASSSGRVGTEAFF,TGTGCCAGCAGCTCGGGCAGGGTCGGCACTGAAGCTTTCTTT
-,-,TRBV7-8,TRBJ1-2,CASSLSPGGDYGYTF,TGTGCCAGCAGCTTAAGTCCAGGAGGCGACTATGGCTACACCTTC
-,few,TRBV29-1,TRBJ2-3,CSVTYGRTDTQYF,TGCAGCGTCACTTACGGACGAACGGATACGCAGTATTTT
TRBD2,-,TRBV20-1,TRBJ2-2,CSASAVGGGGAWSNTGELFF,TGCAGTGCTAGTGCAGTGGGCGGCGGGGGGGCCTGGTCCAACACCGGGGAGCTGTTTTTT
-,many,TRBV4-2,TRBJ1-1,CASSQESGQLEGTEAFF,TGTGCCAGCAGCCAAGAAAGTGGACAGCTCGAAGGGACTGAAGCTTTCTTT
TRBD2,-,TRBV29-1,TRBJ2-7,CSASAETSGSEQYF,TGCAGCGCTAGCGCTGAGACTAGCGGGAGCGAGCAGTACTTC
TRBD2,few,TRBV7-2,TRBJ2-7,CASSSGLAGGIYEQYF,TGTGCCAGCAGCTCGGGACTAGCGGGGGGGATCTACGAGCAGTACTTC
TRBD2,few,TRBV29-1,TRBJ2-5,CSVRSQRGETQYF,TGCAGCGTTCGAAGCCAGCGGGGAGAGACCCAGTACTTC
-,few,TRBV6-4,TRBJ2-1,CASSAAGDPYNEQFF,TGTGCCAGCAGTGCCGCAGGGGACCCTTACAATGAGCAGTTCTTC
TRBD1,few,TRBV5-8,TRBJ1-2,CASSLRRGEGYTF,TGTGCCAGCAGCTTGCGCAGGGGGGAAGGCTACACCTTC
-,few,TRBV5-1,TRBJ2-2,CASSLGHQTGELFF,TGCGCCAGCAGCTTGGGACACCAAACCGGGGAGCTGTTTTTT
-,-,TRBV12-3/TRBV12-4,TRBJ1-1,CASSFQGTNTEAFF,TGTGCCAGCAGTTTTCAGGGAACGAACACTGAAGCTTTCTTT